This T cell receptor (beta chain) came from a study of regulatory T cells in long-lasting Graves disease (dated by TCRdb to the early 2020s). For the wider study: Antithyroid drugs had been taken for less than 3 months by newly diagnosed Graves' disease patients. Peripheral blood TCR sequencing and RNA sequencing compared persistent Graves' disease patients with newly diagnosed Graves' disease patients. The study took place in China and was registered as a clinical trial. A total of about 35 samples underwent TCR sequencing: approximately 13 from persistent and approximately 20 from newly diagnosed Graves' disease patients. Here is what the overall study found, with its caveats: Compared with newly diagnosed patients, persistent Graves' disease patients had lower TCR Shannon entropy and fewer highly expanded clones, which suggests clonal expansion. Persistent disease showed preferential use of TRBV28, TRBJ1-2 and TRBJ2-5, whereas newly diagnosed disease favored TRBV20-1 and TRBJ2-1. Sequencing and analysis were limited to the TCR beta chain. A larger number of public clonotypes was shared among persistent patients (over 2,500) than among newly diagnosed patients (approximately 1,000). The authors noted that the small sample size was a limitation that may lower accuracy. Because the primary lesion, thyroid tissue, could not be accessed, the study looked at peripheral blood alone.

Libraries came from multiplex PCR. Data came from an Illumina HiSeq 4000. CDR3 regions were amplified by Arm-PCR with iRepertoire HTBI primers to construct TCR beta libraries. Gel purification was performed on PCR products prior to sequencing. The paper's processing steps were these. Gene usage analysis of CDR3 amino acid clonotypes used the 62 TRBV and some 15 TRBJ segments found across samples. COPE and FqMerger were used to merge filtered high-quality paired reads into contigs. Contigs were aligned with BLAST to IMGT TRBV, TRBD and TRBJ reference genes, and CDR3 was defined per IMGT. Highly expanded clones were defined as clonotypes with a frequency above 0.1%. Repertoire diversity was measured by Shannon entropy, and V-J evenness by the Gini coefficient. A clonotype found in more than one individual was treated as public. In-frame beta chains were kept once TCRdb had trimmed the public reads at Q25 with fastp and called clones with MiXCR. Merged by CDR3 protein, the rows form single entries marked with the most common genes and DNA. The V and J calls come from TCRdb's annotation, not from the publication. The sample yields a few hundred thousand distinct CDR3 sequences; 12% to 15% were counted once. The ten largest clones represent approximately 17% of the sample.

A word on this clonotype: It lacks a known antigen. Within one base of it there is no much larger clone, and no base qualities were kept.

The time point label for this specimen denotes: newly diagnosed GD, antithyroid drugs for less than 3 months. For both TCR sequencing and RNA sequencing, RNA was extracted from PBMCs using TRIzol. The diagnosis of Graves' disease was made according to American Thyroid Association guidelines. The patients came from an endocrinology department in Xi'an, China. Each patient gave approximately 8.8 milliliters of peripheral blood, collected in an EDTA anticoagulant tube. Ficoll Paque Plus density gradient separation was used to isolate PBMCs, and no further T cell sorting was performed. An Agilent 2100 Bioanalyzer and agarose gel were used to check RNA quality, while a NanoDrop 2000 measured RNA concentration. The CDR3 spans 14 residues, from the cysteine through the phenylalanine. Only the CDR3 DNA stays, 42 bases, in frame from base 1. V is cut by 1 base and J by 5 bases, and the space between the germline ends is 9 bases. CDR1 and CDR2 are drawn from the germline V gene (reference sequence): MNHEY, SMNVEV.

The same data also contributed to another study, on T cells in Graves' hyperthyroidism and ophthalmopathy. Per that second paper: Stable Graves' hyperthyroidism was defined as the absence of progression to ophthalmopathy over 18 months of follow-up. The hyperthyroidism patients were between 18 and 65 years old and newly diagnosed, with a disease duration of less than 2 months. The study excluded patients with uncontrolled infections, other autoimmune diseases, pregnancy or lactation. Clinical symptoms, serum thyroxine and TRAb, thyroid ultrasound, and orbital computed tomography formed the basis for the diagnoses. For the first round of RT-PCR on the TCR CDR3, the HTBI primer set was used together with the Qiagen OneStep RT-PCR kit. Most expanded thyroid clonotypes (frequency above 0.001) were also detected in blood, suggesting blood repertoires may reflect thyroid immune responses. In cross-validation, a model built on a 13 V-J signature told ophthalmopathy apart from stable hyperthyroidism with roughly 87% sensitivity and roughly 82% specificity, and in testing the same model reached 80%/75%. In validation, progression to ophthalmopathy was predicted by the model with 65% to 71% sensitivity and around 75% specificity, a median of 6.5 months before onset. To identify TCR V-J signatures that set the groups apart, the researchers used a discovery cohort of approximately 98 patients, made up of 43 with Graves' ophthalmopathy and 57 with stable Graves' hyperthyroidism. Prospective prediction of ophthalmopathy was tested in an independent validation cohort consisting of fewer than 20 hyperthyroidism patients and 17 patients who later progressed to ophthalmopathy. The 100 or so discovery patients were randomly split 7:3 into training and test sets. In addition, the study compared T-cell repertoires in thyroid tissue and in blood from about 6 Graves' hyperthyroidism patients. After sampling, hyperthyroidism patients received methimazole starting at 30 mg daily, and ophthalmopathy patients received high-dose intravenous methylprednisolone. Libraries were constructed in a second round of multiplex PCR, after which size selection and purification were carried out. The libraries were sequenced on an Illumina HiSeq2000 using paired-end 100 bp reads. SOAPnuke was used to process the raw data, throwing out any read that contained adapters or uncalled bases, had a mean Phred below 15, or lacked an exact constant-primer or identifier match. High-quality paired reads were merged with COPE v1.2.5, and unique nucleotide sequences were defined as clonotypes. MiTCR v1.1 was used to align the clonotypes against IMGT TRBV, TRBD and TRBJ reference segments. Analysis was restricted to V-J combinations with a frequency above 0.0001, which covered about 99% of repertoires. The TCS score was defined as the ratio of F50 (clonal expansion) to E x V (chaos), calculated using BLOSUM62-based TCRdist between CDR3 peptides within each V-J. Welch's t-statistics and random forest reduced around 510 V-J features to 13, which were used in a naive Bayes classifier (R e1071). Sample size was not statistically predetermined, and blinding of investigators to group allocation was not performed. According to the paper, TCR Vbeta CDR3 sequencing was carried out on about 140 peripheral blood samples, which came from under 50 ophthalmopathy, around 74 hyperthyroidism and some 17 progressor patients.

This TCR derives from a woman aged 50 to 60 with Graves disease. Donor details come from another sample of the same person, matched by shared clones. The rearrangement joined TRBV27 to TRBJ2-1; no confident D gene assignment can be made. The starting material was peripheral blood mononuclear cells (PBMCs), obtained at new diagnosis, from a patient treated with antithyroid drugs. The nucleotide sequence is TGTGCCAGCAGTTTATGGCAGTCCAACAATGAGCAGTTCTTC. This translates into CASSLWQSNNEQFF.